The rows below give T cell receptor beta chains drawn from one sample of a study of blood T cell repertoires in COVID-19. The method was immunoSEQ multiplex PCR; TCRdb's version includes in-frame clones alone and lacks a portion of them. Of 160,000 or so clones in the sample, approximately 78% were seen once. The sample was peripheral blood. The receptors derive from a human donor in a cohort sampled during active COVID-19. Both conserved end residues are part of each CDR3. Fields, in order: D gene, CDR3 length, V gene, J gene, clone size, CDR3 DNA, CDR3 protein. D genes are given only for firm matches. Part of the rows lack a size; the others show once, few, many or a class for expanded clones.

d_call: NA; cdr3_length: 14; v_call: TRBV20-1; j_call: TRBJ2-7; clone_size: once; cdr3_nt: TGCAGTGTTAGTAGGGGTTTCTACTCCTACGAGCAGTACTTC; cdr3_aa: CSVSRGFYSYEQYF
d_call: NA; cdr3_length: 15; v_call: TRBV21-1; j_call: TRBJ2-4; clone_size: NA; cdr3_nt: TGTGCCAGCAGCAAAGTAGAACTAGCCAAAAACATTCAGTACTTC; cdr3_aa: CASSKVELAKNIQYF
d_call: TRBD1; cdr3_length: 14; v_call: TRBV2; j_call: TRBJ2-7; clone_size: NA; cdr3_nt: TGTGCCAGCAATGGACAGGGGCCCTCCTACGAGCAGTACTTC; cdr3_aa: CASNGQGPSYEQYF
d_call: TRBD1; cdr3_length: 13; v_call: TRBV6-6; j_call: TRBJ2-7; clone_size: NA; cdr3_nt: TGTGCCAGCAGTGCCGGGACAGGGAACGAGCAGTACTTC; cdr3_aa: CASSAGTGNEQYF
d_call: TRBD2; cdr3_length: 15; v_call: TRBV30; j_call: TRBJ2-3; clone_size: NA; cdr3_nt: TGTGCCTGGAGTGAGACTAGCGGTAGGAGAGATACGCAGTATTTT; cdr3_aa: CAWSETSGRRDTQYF
d_call: TRBD1; cdr3_length: 16; v_call: TRBV4-3; j_call: TRBJ1-2; clone_size: NA; cdr3_nt: TGCGCCAGCAGCCGAACCGCGACAGGGGGCGAGCTTGGCTACACCTTC; cdr3_aa: CASSRTATGGELGYTF
d_call: TRBD2; cdr3_length: 18; v_call: TRBV5-4; j_call: TRBJ2-2; clone_size: NA; cdr3_nt: TGTGCCAGCAGCTCTGGGACTAGCGGGGGTCCGAGCACCGGGGAGCTGTTTTTT; cdr3_aa: CASSSGTSGGPSTGELFF
d_call: TRBD2; cdr3_length: 15; v_call: TRBV6-2/TRBV6-3; j_call: TRBJ2-1; clone_size: NA; cdr3_nt: TGTGCCAGCAGTCTGACTAGCGGGGGGGCCGGAGAGCAGTTCTTC; cdr3_aa: CASSLTSGGAGEQFF
d_call: NA; cdr3_length: 13; v_call: TRBV5-5; j_call: TRBJ1-5; clone_size: NA; cdr3_nt: TGTGCCAGCAGCCTCCTAAGCAATCAGCCCCAGCATTTT; cdr3_aa: CASSLLSNQPQHF
d_call: NA; cdr3_length: 13; v_call: TRBV7-2; j_call: TRBJ1-3; clone_size: NA; cdr3_nt: TGTGCCAGCAGCTTAACGACAGGTGACACCATATATTTT; cdr3_aa: CASSLTTGDTIYF
d_call: TRBD1; cdr3_length: 17; v_call: TRBV7-7; j_call: TRBJ2-2; clone_size: NA; cdr3_nt: TGTGCCAGCAGCTTAGCTCCACAGGGGGCCGGGTCCGGGGAGCTGTTTTTT; cdr3_aa: CASSLAPQGAGSGELFF
d_call: TRBD2; cdr3_length: 15; v_call: TRBV5-4; j_call: TRBJ2-5; clone_size: NA; cdr3_nt: TGTGCCAGCAGCGAGGGACTAGCGGGAGTAAAGACCCAGTACTTC; cdr3_aa: CASSEGLAGVKTQYF
d_call: NA; cdr3_length: 15; v_call: TRBV14; j_call: TRBJ1-1; clone_size: NA; cdr3_nt: TGTGCCAGCAGCCTAACTCAGGCAATGAACACTGAAGCTTTCTTT; cdr3_aa: CASSLTQAMNTEAFF
d_call: NA; cdr3_length: 14; v_call: TRBV19; j_call: TRBJ1-2; clone_size: NA; cdr3_nt: TGTGCCAGTAGTCTCCGCGCGGATGTCTATGGCTACACCTTC; cdr3_aa: CASSLRADVYGYTF
d_call: TRBD1; cdr3_length: 13; v_call: TRBV6-5; j_call: TRBJ1-2; clone_size: NA; cdr3_nt: TGTGCCAGCAGGAGACAGGGCAACTATGGCTACACCTTC; cdr3_aa: CASRRQGNYGYTF
d_call: NA; cdr3_length: 13; v_call: TRBV15; j_call: TRBJ2-7; clone_size: NA; cdr3_nt: TGTGCCACCAGCAGAGATCGGGGGTACGAGCAGTACTTC; cdr3_aa: CATSRDRGYEQYF
d_call: TRBD1; cdr3_length: 14; v_call: TRBV6-4; j_call: TRBJ2-7; clone_size: NA; cdr3_nt: TGTGCCAGCAGTAACAGGGACAGTTTCTACGAGCAGTACTTC; cdr3_aa: CASSNRDSFYEQYF
d_call: TRBD1; cdr3_length: 14; v_call: TRBV7-8; j_call: TRBJ1-5; clone_size: NA; cdr3_nt: TGTGCCAGCAGCCCAGGACAGGGCAATCAGCCCCAGCATTTT; cdr3_aa: CASSPGQGNQPQHF
d_call: TRBD2; cdr3_length: 18; v_call: TRBV9; j_call: TRBJ2-2; clone_size: NA; cdr3_nt: TGTGCCAGCAGCGCCCCGGGACTAGCGGGGGGCGGGAGCGGGGAGCTGTTTTTT; cdr3_aa: CASSAPGLAGGGSGELFF
d_call: NA; cdr3_length: 12; v_call: TRBV20-1; j_call: TRBJ1-2; clone_size: many; cdr3_nt: TGCAGTGCTAGTGGGGCAGTCTATGGCTACACCTTC; cdr3_aa: CSASGAVYGYTF
d_call: NA; cdr3_length: 16; v_call: TRBV18; j_call: TRBJ1-1; clone_size: NA; cdr3_nt: TGTGCCAGCTCACCCTTCGGGGGGGCCCTTAACACTGAAGCTTTCTTT; cdr3_aa: CASSPFGGALNTEAFF
d_call: NA; cdr3_length: 16; v_call: TRBV7-9; j_call: TRBJ2-5; clone_size: NA; cdr3_nt: TGTGCCAGCAGCTTAGATTTTAGACAGGCTCAAGAGACCCAGTACTTC; cdr3_aa: CASSLDFRQAQETQYF